This T cell receptor (beta chain) comes out of a study of identifying expanded T cells in peripheral blood. Study-level points and caveats: Differentially abundant clones: about 1.1 between replicates, 15 to 17 at roughly 13 days, 19 to 20 at four. Clone count variance between approximately two-week samples rose with total template count.

The CDR3 totals 14 residues. The germline CDR1 and CDR2 sequences are KGHSH and LQKENI. The ends were cut back, 2 bases at V and 5 bases at J, with 11 bases in the middle. The method was immunoSEQ multiplex PCR; TCRdb's version includes in-frame clones alone and lacks a portion of them. The repertoire holds 120,000 or so clones, with more than 80% as singletons. This clone showed up just a few times. Its antigen is still unknown. The V call is TRBV18, the J call TRBJ2-3, with D tentatively TRBD1 (6 bases). Source material: blood. The receptor's source is a person between 18 and 75 years old in good health. The CDR3 protein is CASSPIGGRDTQYF. Written as DNA, the CDR3 is TGTGCCAGCTCACCAATTGGGGGCCGAGATACGCAGTATTTT.